The 19 T cell receptor beta chains reported below all come from one sample, sequenced in a study of Ad26.COV2.S vaccination and SARS-CoV-2 variants. The sample's treatment: roughly 19 received Ad26.COV2.S at low or high dose, single or two shots; several received placebo; per-sample allocation not given. Sampling was performed 63 days after the first vaccine or placebo injection. The table came from immunoSEQ multiplex PCR; TCRdb's copy has only in-frame clones and leaves some out. The sample lists 300,000 to 350,000 clones, roughly 90% occurring once. Sequencing was performed on peripheral blood, taken in a trial of Ad26.COV2.S vaccine versus placebo. The receptor set was obtained from a person between 18 and 60 years old who received the Ad26.COV2.S COVID-19 vaccine or a placebo.

The rearrangement uses TRBV3-1 (or the pseudogene TRBV3-2) and TRBJ2-5, with 8 nucleotides matching TRBD2. CDR1 is LGHDT, CDR2 YNNKEL, per germline (reference sequence). V lost 4 bases, J lost 3 bases, and 16 bases stayed unmatched. This CDR3 spans 18 amino acids. The CDR3 bases are TGTGCCAGCAGCCCCGGGGAACGGGGGGGCAAAATAGAAGAGACCCAGTACTTC. Translation gives CASSPGERGGKIEETQYF.

The J gene is TRBJ1-2, the V gene TRBV2, with 8 bases aligning to TRBD1. J lost 3 bases, V lost 6 bases, and 6 bases had no gene match. Germline loops: CDR1 SNHLY, CDR2 FYNNEI. The CDR3 extends over 14 amino acids. The CDR3 DNA reads as TGTGCCAGCAGCTCGACAGGGGTATACTATGGCTACACCTTC. Its translation: CASSSTGVYYGYTF.

The rearrangement uses TRBV9 and TRBJ2-3; 7 bases align to TRBD2. This CDR3 is 16 amino acids long. CDR1 is SGDLS, CDR2 YYNGEE, per germline. The ends lost 0 bases at V and 0 bases at J; junction bases unmatched: 4. DNA for the CDR3: TGTGCCAGCAGCGTAGAGACTAGCCAGAGCACAGATACGCAGTATTTT. This sequence encodes CASSVETSQSTDTQYF.

The chain recombines TRBV18 with TRBJ2-7; D might be TRBD1 or TRBD2, each matching 5 bases. The CDR3 extends over 14 amino acids. V was clipped by 2 bases and J by 13 bases, with 21 bases between them. Germline V gene lookup returns CDR1 KGHSH and CDR2 LQKENI. As DNA, the CDR3 is TGTGCCAGCTCACCAGGATCGGGACGTCCTAACCGATACGTC. Amino acid sequence: CASSPGSGRPNRYV.

The gene calls are TRBV28 and TRBJ1-2; 8 positions agree with TRBD1. Germline CDR1 reads MDHEN; CDR2 reads SYDVKM. This CDR3 comprises 17 residues. The trim removed 5 bases at V and 5 bases at J, leaving 16 bases unmatched. In DNA form, the CDR3 reads TGTGCCAGCAGTCAACCGGGACAGGTGCACAAGGGGTATGGCTACACCTTC. It is translated as CASSQPGQVHKGYGYTF.

This clone occurred once. The chain links TRBV28 to TRBJ1-2, with 9 bases fitting TRBD1. Germline loops: CDR1 MDHEN, CDR2 SYDVKM. The CDR3 covers 16 residues. V shed 3 bases, J shed 4 bases, and the junction held 9 bases outside the gene matches. CDR3 DNA: TGTGCCAGCAGTTTTGGCGGGACAGGGTTGATCTATGGCTACACCTTC. Its translation: CASSFGGTGLIYGYTF.

The V and J genes are TRBV12-3 or TRBV12-4 and TRBJ2-1; D not certain. Trimming removed 7 bases from V and 4 bases from J, with 11 bases in between. This CDR3 region has 13 residues. CDR3 loop: CASTFMGYNEQFF. The CDR3 DNA sequence: TGTGCCAGCACCTTTATGGGGTACAATGAGCAGTTCTTC.

This clone was found a few times. The chain couples TRBV11-2 to TRBJ1-1, with D hard to call. Trimming took off 5 bases at V and 1 base at J, with 11 bases between the two ends. Germline V gives CDR1 SGHAT, CDR2 FQNNGV. The CDR3 is 14 residues long. The CDR3 protein is CASSPTTRNTEAFF. The CDR3 region has the DNA TGTGCCAGCAGCCCGACGACAAGGAACACTGAAGCTTTCTTT. Using reference TRBV11-2 and TRBJ1-1 for the parts outside the CDR3, the full variable domain is EAGVAQSPRYKIIEKRQSVAFWCNPISGHATLYWYQQILGQGPKLLIQFQNNGVVDDSQLPKDRFSAERLKGVDSTLKIQPAKLEDSAVYLCASSPTTRNTEAFFGQGTRLTVV.

V gene TRBV7-8 combines with J gene TRBJ2-2; maybe TRBD2 (6 bases). The germline V and J ends were trimmed by 0 bases and 5 bases, with 16 bases remaining between them. The CDR3 spans 17 residues. Germline CDR1 SGHVS, CDR2 FQNEAQ. The chain's CDR3 is CASSLAPGEEGTGELFF. In nucleotides, the CDR3 is TGTGCCAGCAGCTTAGCGCCCGGGGAGGAGGGAACCGGGGAGCTGTTTTTT. Variable domain in full (rest from reference TRBV7-8 and TRBJ2-2): GAGVSQSPRYKVAKRGQDVALRCDPISGHVSLFWYQQALGQGPEFLTYFQNEAQLDKSGLPSDRFFAERPEGSVSTLKIQRTQQEDSAVYLCASSLAPGEEGTGELFFGEGSRLTVL.

The V gene is TRBV5-6, the J gene TRBJ2-5, with unresolved D. CDR1 is SGHDT and CDR2 is YYEEEE in the germline V gene. The CDR3 consists of 13 residues. The V end lost 0 bases, the J end lost 3 bases, and 6 bases lay between the germline ends. CDR3 sequence: CASSLEAEETQYF. The DNA of the CDR3 is TGTGCCAGCAGCTTGGAGGCGGAAGAGACCCAGTACTTC.

The J gene is TRBJ2-5, the V gene TRBV7-9; a weak D match, TRBD1 (5 bases). Per the germline V gene, CDR1 is SEHNR and CDR2 is FQNEAQ (reference sequence). The CDR3 extends over 16 amino acids. The V end was cut by 3 bases, the J end by 4 bases, with 18 bases between. This CDR3 reads CASSLVFSSGPETQYF. DNA of the CDR3: TGTGCCAGCAGCTTGGTGTTTTCGTCAGGGCCAGAGACCCAGTACTTC.

CDR3 amino acids: CASSQDTGVGNTIYF. In DNA, the CDR3 is TGCGCCAGCAGCCAAGACACGGGGGTAGGAAACACCATATATTTT. The chain employs TRBV4-3 and TRBJ1-3; a weak D match, TRBD1 (5 bases). Germline V lookup: CDR1 LGHNA, CDR2 YSLEER. The CDR3 spans 15 residues. Trimming pared 0 bases from V and 4 bases from J, leaving 10 bases between.

The chain joins TRBV11-1 to TRBJ1-2; possible D gene TRBD1, 5 bases. Germline lookup yields CDR1 SGHAT and CDR2 FQDESV (reference sequence). Trimming stripped 1 base from V and 4 bases from J, with 16 bases between. CDR3 length: 16 residues. CDR3 region: CASSLDPGGYGYGYTF. In nucleotides, the CDR3 is TGTGCCAGCAGCTTAGACCCCGGGGGATATGGCTATGGCTACACCTTC.

The chain joins TRBV4-1 to TRBJ1-5; D ambiguous. V was cut by 0 bases and J by 1 base, with 4 bases left in between. The CDR3 loop spans 14 amino acids. Looked up from germline, CDR1 is MGHRA and CDR2 is YSYEKL. Here the CDR3 reads CASSQEESNQPQHF. The DNA for the CDR3 is TGCGCCAGCAGCCAAGAGGAAAGCAATCAGCCCCAGCATTTT.

This chain uses TRBV24-1 with TRBJ2-2; perhaps TRBD1 as D (5 bases). Trimming removed 0 bases from V and 1 base from J, with 17 bases in between. Germline V gene sequence: CDR1 KGHDR, CDR2 SFDVKD. This CDR3 region has 19 residues. For the CDR3, the DNA is TGTGCCACCAGTGATTTGCCGTCCGACCAGGGTCAGAACACCGGGGAGCTGTTTTTT. Translation gives CATSDLPSDQGQNTGELFF.

The J gene is TRBJ2-7, the V gene TRBV15; 14 bases are shared with TRBD2. Germline V gene sequence: CDR1 LNHNV, CDR2 YYDKDF (reference sequence). Germline trimming cut 0 bases from V and 3 bases from J; bases unmatched to any gene: 10. CDR3 length: 19 amino acids. The CDR3 sequence is CATSREEGLAGADNYEQYF. CDR3 DNA sequence: TGTGCCACCAGCAGAGAAGAGGGACTAGCGGGGGCCGATAACTACGAGCAGTACTTC.

This sequence joins TRBV10-3 and TRBJ1-2; no clear D. The V gene's germline CDR1 is ENHRY and CDR2 SYGVKD. This CDR3 is built from 14 residues. V dropped 3 bases and J dropped 6 bases, with 14 bases sitting between them. The CDR3: CAISDQQLINGYTF. In DNA, the CDR3 is TGTGCCATCAGTGACCAGCAACTGATCAATGGCTACACCTTC.

In its sample, this clone was seen a few times. The chain recombines TRBV7-7 with TRBJ1-5; 9 bases are shared with TRBD1. In germline, CDR1 is SSHAT, CDR2 FNYEAQ (reference sequence). The CDR3 contains 18 residues. The ends lost 2 bases at V and 0 bases at J; junction bases unmatched: 8. CDR3 sequence: CASSLFPKTGGSNQPQHF. CDR3 bases: TGTGCCAGCAGCTTATTTCCGAAGACAGGGGGTAGCAATCAGCCCCAGCATTTT. Based on the CDR3 plus reference TRBV7-7 and TRBJ1-5, the full variable domain is GAGVSQSPRYKVTKRGQDVTLRCDPISSHATLYWYQQALGQGPEFLTYFNYEAQPDKSGLPSDRFSAERPEGSISTLTIQRTEQRDSAMYRCASSLFPKTGGSNQPQHFGDGTRLSIL.

V usage is TRBV7-9 and J usage is TRBJ2-5; 7 nucleotides agree with TRBD2. Germline CDR1 is SEHNR and CDR2 is FQNEAQ (reference sequence). Trimming took 6 bases from V and 1 from J; bases not matched to a gene: 5. This CDR3 comprises 14 residues. The CDR3 DNA reads TGTGCCAGCAGTTTGAGCGGGGCCCAAGAGACCCAGTACTTC. It translates to CASSLSGAQETQYF.